The 32 T cell receptor beta chains below come from one sample, sequenced in a study. TCRdb called the RT-PCR reads again in MiXCR, with one record for every CDR3 protein. The table has around 700,000 distinct CDR3 sequences, approximately 15% seen once. The sequencing sample was made of memory CD4+ T cells from blood. Receptors originate from a female donor in good health, serving as a healthy control.

This clonotype has a handful of counts. V gene TRBV5-1 combines with J gene TRBJ2-7, with D perhaps matching TRBD1 (6 bases). Germline CDR1 and CDR2: SGHRS and YFSETQ. V was pared by 4 bases and J by 0 bases, with 14 bases between. The CDR3 sequence is 15 residues long. The CDR3 nucleotides read TGCGCCAGCAGCCTAGGACAGCGGCCCTCCTACGAGCAGTACTTC. It translates to CASSLGQRPSYEQYF.

The chain carries TRBV5-1 and TRBJ1-1; D is uncertain. In germline, CDR1 is SGHRS, CDR2 YFSETQ. This CDR3 region has 15 residues. Trimming removed 2 bases at V and 1 base at J, with 12 bases between. CDR3 in amino acids: CASSFRPERNTEAFF. The CDR3 coding sequence is TGCGCCAGCAGCTTCAGGCCAGAGAGGAACACTGAAGCTTTCTTT.

This clonotype was seen a handful of times. This rearrangement joins TRBV20-1 to TRBJ1-1; no firm D call. Per the germline V gene, CDR1 is DFQATT and CDR2 is SNEGSKA (reference sequence). The CDR3 extends over 12 amino acids. Here the CDR3 reads CNLKPGLTEAFF. CDR3 coding DNA: TGCAACCTAAAGCCGGGGTTGACTGAAGCTTTCTTT.

This clonotype was found a few times. This sequence joins TRBV5-1 and TRBJ1-1; the match to TRBD1 covers 9 bases. The germline gives CDR1 SGHRS, CDR2 YFSETQ. The CDR3 spans 13 residues. Losses at the gene ends were 4 bases for V and 3 bases for J; bases not matched to a gene: 1. CDR3 sequence reads: CASSGQGHTEAFF. In DNA, the CDR3 is TGCGCCAGCAGCGGACAGGGGCACACTGAAGCTTTCTTT.

This clonotype has more than one count but fewer than ten. The J gene is TRBJ1-2, the V gene TRBV7-6; D remains unclear. Trimming shortened V by 8 bases and J by 4 bases, and 14 bases separated the two germline ends. The germline V gene encodes CDR1 SGHVS and CDR2 FNYEAQ. The CDR3 spans 13 residues. The CDR3 nucleotides are TGTGCCAGCGGGCCTTCCTTGACCTATGGCTACACCTTC. Translated: CASGPSLTYGYTF.

The chain recombines TRBV21-1 with TRBJ2-1; TRBD1 is the table's D call, not checked against the DNA. TRBV21-1 is a pseudogene segment. The CDR3 has 18 amino acids. The CDR3 sequence: CASSKGELGGSSYNEQFF. CDR3 coding DNA: TGTGCCAGCAGCAAAGGAGAATTGGGCGGGAGCTCCTACAATGAGCAGTTCTTC.

This clonotype was counted ten times or more. The rearrangement uses TRBV7-2 and TRBJ2-3; weak D call: TRBD2 (5 bases). Trimming took off 4 bases at V and 3 bases at J, with 11 bases between the two ends. The CDR3 length is 14 residues. Germline assignment: CDR1 SGHTA and CDR2 FQGNSA. The CDR3 DNA reads as TGTGCCAGCAGCTGGACTTCGCAAACAGATACGCAGTATTTT. Encoded protein: CASSWTSQTDTQYF.

This chain uses TRBV7-9 with TRBJ1-2; 9 bases are a match to TRBD1. CDR1 is SEHNR, CDR2 FQNEAQ, per germline (reference sequence). The CDR3 runs 16 residues. J gave up 3 bases and V 4 bases, and 9 bases lay outside the gene matches. In DNA form, the CDR3 reads TGTGCCAGCAGCTGGGGGGACAGGGCCAGGGACTATGGCTACACCTTC. Protein: CASSWGDRARDYGYTF.

The rearrangement joins TRBV12-3 or TRBV12-4 to TRBJ2-7; maybe TRBD2 (6 bases). V dropped 6 bases and J dropped 0 bases, with 18 bases sitting between them. CDR3 length: 16 residues. The CDR3 sequence is CASSYPPGLRSYEQYF. The CDR3 DNA follows: TGTGCCAGCAGCTACCCCCCGGGACTCCGCTCCTACGAGCAGTACTTC.

This rearrangement joins TRBV27 to TRBJ1-3; tentatively, D is TRBD1 (5 bases). Trimming left V 2 bases short and J 0 bases short, with 11 bases between. From germline, CDR1 is MNHEY and CDR2 SMNVEV (reference sequence). This CDR3 is built from 16 residues. Written as DNA, the CDR3 is TGTGCCAGCAGTTTAATGGGGGGAGCCTCTGGAAACACCATATATTTT. It yields the protein CASSLMGGASGNTIYF.

This clonotype was recorded many times. This chain links TRBV29-1 with TRBJ2-5; D tentatively reads TRBD1 or TRBD2 (5 bases each). Germline V gene sequence: CDR1 SQVTM, CDR2 ANQGSEA. Trimming left V 4 bases short and J 2 bases short, with 8 bases between. This CDR3 is 12 amino acids long. CDR3 in DNA: TGCAGCGTTGTCGAGGGGCAAGAGACCCAGTACTTC. It codes for CSVVEGQETQYF.

The rearrangement joins TRBV20-1 to TRBJ1-2; D gene uncertain. Trimming took off 3 bases at V and 3 bases at J, with 11 bases between the two ends. Germline V gene data show CDR1 as DFQATT and CDR2 as SNEGSKA (reference sequence). This CDR3 has 13 residues. The CDR3 DNA reads TGCAGTGCTAGGGGTCACAGATACTATGGCTACACCTTC. This codes for CSARGHRYYGYTF.

At least ten counts were recorded for this clonotype. The chain joins TRBV28 to TRBJ2-7; TRBD1 agrees at 9 bases. The CDR3 extends over 16 amino acids. Per the germline V gene, CDR1 is MDHEN and CDR2 is SYDVKM. V was clipped by 5 bases and J by 2 bases; unmatched bases: 10. The CDR3 DNA reads as TGTGCCAGCAGTATAACCGGGACAGGGCTTGCCTACGAGCAGTACTTC. It is translated as CASSITGTGLAYEQYF.

This clonotype has a count of ten or more. J is TRBJ2-3 and V is TRBV15, with D possibly being TRBD1 or TRBD2 (5 bases each). In germline, CDR1 is LNHNV, CDR2 YYDKDF (reference sequence). The CDR3 runs to 14 residues. Trimming took 3 bases from V and 6 from J, leaving 13 bases between them. DNA of the CDR3: TGTGCCACCAGCAGGTCCGGGGCCTTGGATACGCAGTATTTT. This codes for CATSRSGALDTQYF.

Many counts were recorded for this clonotype. The rearrangement joins TRBV7-2 to TRBJ2-7; 7 bases map to TRBD1. The CDR3 is 14 residues long. The V and J ends lost 5 bases and 3 bases, in that order; junction bases with no gene match: 7. Germline CDR1 SGHTA, CDR2 FQGNSA. CDR3 in DNA: TGTGCCAGCAGCAAACAGGGGATGGGCTACGAGCAGTACTTC. It translates to CASSKQGMGYEQYF.

This clonotype was counted a few times. The chain employs TRBV20-1 and TRBJ1-2; perhaps TRBD1 as D (5 bases). V was pared by 0 bases and J by 0 bases, with 11 bases between. The length of the CDR3 is 15 residues. The germline CDR1 and CDR2 sequences are DFQATT and SNEGSKA (reference sequence). The CDR3 nucleotides read TGCAGTGCTAGAGATCTAAGGGGCTCTAACTATGGCTACACCTTC. Its protein product is CSARDLRGSNYGYTF.

This clonotype was detected ten times or more. The chain combines TRBV10-3 with TRBJ2-7, with a weak D call TRBD1 (6 bases). V shed 10 bases and J shed 4 bases, with 17 bases lying between them. The CDR3 has 13 residues. Germline V gives CDR1 ENHRY, CDR2 SYGVKD. CDR3 sequence reads: CASQTGGSYEQYF. CDR3 bases: TGTGCCAGCCAGACAGGAGGAAGTTACGAGCAGTACTTC.

The chain couples TRBV6-2 or TRBV6-3 to TRBJ2-2; D not resolved. From germline, CDR1 is MNHEY and CDR2 SVGEGT. V was clipped by 7 bases and J by 3 bases, with 9 bases between them. This CDR3 is 13 amino acids long. The CDR3 DNA follows: TGTGCCAGCATCCGACACGACACCGGGGAGCTGTTTTTT. The encoded protein is CASIRHDTGELFF.

The table lists this clonotype with a few counts. This rearrangement joins TRBV5-1 to TRBJ1-2, with a possible D match to TRBD1 (5 bases). The germline V gene encodes CDR1 SGHRS and CDR2 YFSETQ. CDR3 size: 14 residues. The V end lost 3 bases, the J end lost 6 bases, and 15 bases lay between the germline ends. CDR3 residues: CASSSGTDRDGYTF. The CDR3 coding sequence is TGCGCCAGCAGCTCCGGGACGGATAGGGATGGCTACACCTTC.

This clonotype occurred many times. The genes are TRBV20-1 and TRBJ1-2; D not certain. V shed 0 bases and J shed 8 bases, with 16 bases lying between them. The CDR3 sequence is 14 residues long. Looked up from germline, CDR1 is DFQATT and CDR2 is SNEGSKA (reference sequence). CDR3 DNA sequence: TGCAGTGCTAGAGATACCACATCGGGAATCGGCTACACCTTC. Its translation: CSARDTTSGIGYTF.

This clonotype showed up just a few times. This sequence joins TRBV3-1 and TRBJ1-4, with D unclear. The CDR3 runs to 15 residues. Germline values: CDR1 LGHDT, CDR2 YNNKEL (reference sequence). V was shortened by 4 bases and J by 5 bases, with 14 bases between the two germline ends. The CDR3 reads CASSPPQLANEKLFF. The CDR3 DNA sequence: TGTGCCAGCAGCCCACCCCAGCTAGCCAATGAAAAACTGTTTTTT.

The J gene is TRBJ1-5, the V gene TRBV7-2; 7 nucleotides agree with TRBD1. CDR1 and CDR2 from the germline V gene are SGHTA and FQGNSA. V was clipped by 7 bases and J by 5 bases; unmatched bases: 8. This CDR3 is built from 14 residues. CDR3 sequence reads: CASTRGQGDQPQHF. CDR3 in DNA: TGTGCCAGCACCCGCGGCCAGGGGGATCAGCCCCAGCATTTT.

This clonotype was observed a few times. The chain is built from TRBV10-3 and TRBJ1-1, with unresolved D. The CDR3 has 17 amino acids. Germline CDR1 reads ENHRY; CDR2 reads SYGVKD. The V gene lost 7 bases and the J gene lost 0 bases, with 21 bases spanning the gap. CDR3 protein: CAITGSPKGRMNTEAFF. The CDR3 DNA follows: TGTGCCATCACCGGAAGCCCAAAGGGAAGAATGAACACTGAAGCTTTCTTT.

In its sample, this clonotype was seen many times. J is TRBJ2-7 and V is TRBV5-5; tentative D call: TRBD1 (8 bases). Between the trimmed V and J ends, which lost 7 bases and 3 bases, there was a span of 17 bases. The CDR3 is 14 amino acids. Germline V gives CDR1 SGHKS, CDR2 YYEKEE (reference sequence). CDR3 nucleotide sequence: TGTGCCAGCGGGCGGACAGGGAGGGACTACGAGCAGTACTTC. It codes for CASGRTGRDYEQYF.

This clonotype appeared a few times. This rearrangement joins TRBV5-1 to TRBJ2-5; possible D gene TRBD1, 6 bases. The CDR3 sequence is 12 residues long. Trimming removed 7 bases from V and 5 bases from J, with 12 bases in between. Germline assignment: CDR1 SGHRS and CDR2 YFSETQ. The CDR3 loop reads CASAQGRETQYF. The CDR3 region has the DNA TGCGCCAGCGCACAGGGCCGGGAGACCCAGTACTTC.

This clonotype was found many times. DNA for the CDR3: TGCAGTGCTCCCCAGAGTGGCCTCGCCTACGAGCAGTACTTC. This sequence encodes CSAPQSGLAYEQYF. The gene calls are TRBV20-1 and TRBJ2-7; D is ambiguous. Germline loops: CDR1 DFQATT, CDR2 SNEGSKA (reference sequence). Trimming took off 5 bases at V and 2 bases at J, with 16 bases between the two ends. The CDR3 runs 14 residues.

This clonotype was detected many times. V usage is TRBV6-5 and J usage is TRBJ2-7; D possibly matches TRBD1 or TRBD2 (5 bases each). The CDR3 consists of 15 residues. The V gene's germline CDR1 is MNHEY and CDR2 SVGAGI. V was clipped by 7 bases and J by 3 bases, with 19 bases between them. The CDR3 nucleotides are TGTGCCAGCACTAGAGGGCAGGGCCAACTCTACGAGCAGTACTTC. Translation gives CASTRGQGQLYEQYF.

The table lists this clonotype with many counts. This chain connects TRBV20-1 to TRBJ2-2; 8 nucleotides agree with TRBD2. Germline values: CDR1 DFQATT, CDR2 SNEGSKA (reference sequence). With 6 bases clipped from V and 7 bases from J, the junction kept 10 bases outside the gene matches. The length of the CDR3 is 14 residues. The CDR3 protein is CSAQAGDRGGELFF. In DNA, the CDR3 is TGCAGTGCGCAAGCGGGAGATCGGGGCGGGGAGCTGTTTTTT.

This clonotype was observed a handful of times. This CDR3 is CASSFETGGYEQYF. For the CDR3, the DNA is TGTGCCAGCAGTTTCGAGACAGGGGGCTACGAGCAGTACTTC. This chain connects TRBV12-3 or TRBV12-4 to TRBJ2-7; 9 nucleotides line up with TRBD1. With 3 bases clipped from V and 3 bases from J, the junction kept 3 bases outside the gene matches. The CDR3 is 14 residues long.

This clonotype was observed a handful of times. This sequence joins TRBV2 and TRBJ2-5; D may correspond to TRBD1 or TRBD2 (6 bases each). The CDR3 runs to 15 residues. CDR1 and CDR2 from the germline V gene are SNHLY and FYNNEI. V gave up 8 bases and J gave up 3 bases, with 19 bases separating them. The CDR3 DNA is TGTGCCAGCGGACAAAGTGCGGGGACAAAAGAGACCCAGTACTTC. Translation: CASGQSAGTKETQYF.

This clonotype was seen at least ten times. The chain joins TRBV5-4 to TRBJ2-7; 10 bases agree with TRBD2. Losses at the gene ends were 3 bases for V and 5 bases for J; bases not matched to a gene: 2. The CDR3 extends over 13 amino acids. Germline assignment: CDR1 SGHNT and CDR2 YYREEE (reference sequence). CDR3 region: CASSWTSGDEQYF. CDR3 nucleotide sequence: TGTGCCAGCAGCTGGACTAGCGGAGACGAGCAGTACTTC.

The chain uses TRBV20-1 and TRBJ1-1; no reliable D call. In germline, CDR1 is DFQATT, CDR2 SNEGSKA (reference sequence). CDR3 length: 10 residues. Trimming removed 3 bases from V and 8 bases from J, with 7 bases in between. The CDR3 here is CSARHMEAFF. The CDR3 nucleotides read TGCAGTGCTAGGCACATGGAAGCTTTCTTT.